Sequencing of this T cell receptor beta chain was carried out in a study of blood T cell repertoires in COVID-19 (dated by TCRdb to 2020 to 2021). Concerning the study at large: The collaborator samples originated in the United States, Italy and Spain and spanned the acute and convalescent phases of COVID-19. A freely available public database, intended as a resource for researchers studying the immune response to SARS-CoV-2, is where the repertoires were released. A de-identified subject ID, COVID-19 status, age in years and sex were almost always included in the sample metadata. The material from the prospective study consisted of cDNA or gDNA derived from T cells, B-cell-depleted T cells, or PBMCs. Deeply sampled blood TCRbeta repertoires from subjects exposed to, actively infected with, or recovered from COVID-19 were included in the dataset. The samples were drawn from the first 160 participants of the ongoing ImmuneRACE study and from 1,254 subjects provided by 6 global collaborators. Where available, HLA class I and class II types were obtained from metadata supplied by the sample provider rather than from assay-based typing. What the research found in general, with its limitations: The amount of clinical and demographic metadata varied by source and participant and was provided uncurated.

The immunoSEQ Assay, a bias-controlled multiplex PCR, was used to amplify TCRbeta CDR3 regions from genomic DNA. Under the source paper's analysis protocol: Within the assay, amplification of reference gene primers was used to estimate how many nucleated cells each sample contained. To quantify the absolute abundance of each unique TCRbeta CDR3 rearrangement, sequence reads were collapsed and filtered. For each sample, productive Simpson clonality was calculated by taking the square root of Simpson's diversity index across productive rearrangements. The table comes from immuneACCESS by way of TCRdb, which keeps in-frame sequences with V and J called. Part of the clones is missing from these tables; in studies checked, under half for an unresolved V gene and the rest for unknown reasons. The D gene and trimming were derived from the DNA, and the V and J assignments and clone size from that table. This sample comprises 350,000 to 450,000 clones, over 75% of them detected only once. The leading ten clones occupy roughly 1.1% of the sample.

Participants in the prospective study were enrolled through a virtual design, were aged about 18 to 100 years, and lived in 24 United States geographic areas. To assign participants to cohorts, the prospective study relied on clinical history that participants themselves reported in a screening survey and a study questionnaire. ImmuneRACE Cohort 3 recovered participants were defined by two consecutive negative NP/OP PCR tests, healthcare professional clearance, or symptom resolution. Each participant in the prospective study had whole blood, serum and a nasopharyngeal or oropharyngeal swab collected by mobile phlebotomists. Participants in the prospective study had the option to provide additional blood draws and questionnaires over a roughly 2-month period. Before DNA extraction, blood samples from the prospective study were shipped at room temperature or frozen. Cut back by 6 bases and 1 base, the V and J ends lie 12 bases apart. The germline V gene specifies SQVTM as CDR1 and ANQGSEA as CDR2. The CDR3 measures 13 amino acids from cysteine to phenylalanine. The DNA shown is the 39-base CDR3, in frame from base 1.

For this clone: Its antigen has not been determined. Base-call qualities are not available, and no considerably larger clone is one nucleotide away.

The source of this sequence is a man aged 25-40 years who had recovered from COVID-19. Sequenced material: PBMCs or T cells enriched from blood (not recorded which). The receptor chain draws on TRBV29-1 and TRBJ2-5; the D region possibly corresponds to TRBD2 (5 bases align). The DNA reads as follows: TGCAGCGTAGACCGGGAAAGCCAAGAGACCCAGTACTTC. Translated, this gives CSVDRESQETQYF.